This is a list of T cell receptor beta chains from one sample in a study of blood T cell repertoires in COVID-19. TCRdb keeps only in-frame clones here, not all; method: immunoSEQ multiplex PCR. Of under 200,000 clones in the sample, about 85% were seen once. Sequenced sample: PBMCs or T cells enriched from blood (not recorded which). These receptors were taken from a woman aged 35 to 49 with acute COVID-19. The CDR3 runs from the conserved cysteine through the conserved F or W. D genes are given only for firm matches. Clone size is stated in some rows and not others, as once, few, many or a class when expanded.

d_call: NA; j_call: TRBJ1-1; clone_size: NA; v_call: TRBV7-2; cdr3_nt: TGTGCCAGCAGCTTAGCTCTCGGTCGCACTGAAGCTTTCTTT; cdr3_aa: CASSLALGRTEAFF
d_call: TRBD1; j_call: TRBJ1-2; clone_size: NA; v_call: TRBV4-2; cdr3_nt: TGTGCCAGCCGAGGGACAGGGCCTGGGGGGGATGGCTACACCTTC; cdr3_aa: CASRGTGPGGDGYTF
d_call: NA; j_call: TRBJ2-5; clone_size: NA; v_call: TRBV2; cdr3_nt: TGTGCCAGCAGTAACGGACTGGGGGGAGGAGAGACCCAGTACTTC; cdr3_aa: CASSNGLGGGETQYF
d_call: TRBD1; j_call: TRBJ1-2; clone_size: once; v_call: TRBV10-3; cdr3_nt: TGTGCCATCAGTGAGTTTACAGGGGGCGCAGGGTATGGCTACACCTTC; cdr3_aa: CAISEFTGGAGYGYTF
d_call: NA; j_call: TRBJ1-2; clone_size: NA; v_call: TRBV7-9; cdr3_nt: TGTGCCAGCAGCTTAGACGCCGGTAACTATGGCTACACCTTC; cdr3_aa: CASSLDAGNYGYTF
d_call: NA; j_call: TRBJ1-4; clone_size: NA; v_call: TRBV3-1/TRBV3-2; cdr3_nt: TGTGCCAGCAGCCAATGGCAGGGCTCTGAAAAACTGTTTTTT; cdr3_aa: CASSQWQGSEKLFF
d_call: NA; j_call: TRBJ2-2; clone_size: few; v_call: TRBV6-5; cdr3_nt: TGTGCCAGCCAGCCAGGGGTGGACACCGGGGAGCTGTTTTTT; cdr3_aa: CASQPGVDTGELFF
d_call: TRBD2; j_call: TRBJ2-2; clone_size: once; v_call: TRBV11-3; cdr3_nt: TGTGCCAGCAGCCCTCCCGGGGGGAGCCCCGGGGAGCTGTTTTTT; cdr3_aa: CASSPPGGSPGELFF
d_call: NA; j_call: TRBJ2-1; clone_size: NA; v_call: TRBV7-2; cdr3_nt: TGTGCCAGCAGACTAGTAGGGTCATGGAACAATGAGCAGTTCTTC; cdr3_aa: CASRLVGSWNNEQFF
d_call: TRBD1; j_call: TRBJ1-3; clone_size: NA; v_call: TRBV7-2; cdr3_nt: TGTGCCAGCAGCTCCCGGACAGGGGAAGGTGGAAACACCATATATTTT; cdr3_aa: CASSSRTGEGGNTIYF
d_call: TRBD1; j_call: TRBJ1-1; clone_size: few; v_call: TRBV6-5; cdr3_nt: TGTGCCAGCAGTCCCTGGGACAGGGCTAACACTGAAGCTTTCTTT; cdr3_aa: CASSPWDRANTEAFF
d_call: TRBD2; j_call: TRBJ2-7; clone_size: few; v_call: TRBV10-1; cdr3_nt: TGCGCCAGCAGTGGAGGGACTAGCGGGAGTTACGAGCAGTACTTC; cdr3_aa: CASSGGTSGSYEQYF
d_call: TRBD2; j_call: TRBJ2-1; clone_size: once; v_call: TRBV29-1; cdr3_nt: TGCAGCGTTGCTTCCTCTTGGACTAGCGGGGCCTACAATGAGCAGTTCTTC; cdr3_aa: CSVASSWTSGAYNEQFF
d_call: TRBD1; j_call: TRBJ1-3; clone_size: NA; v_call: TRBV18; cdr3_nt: TGTGCCAGCTCACAAGGACAGGGGAGCTCTGGAAACACCATATATTTT; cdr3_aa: CASSQGQGSSGNTIYF
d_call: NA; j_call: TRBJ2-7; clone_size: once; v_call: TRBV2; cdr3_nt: TGTGCCAGCAGTGAGTCCCTATACGAGCAGTACTTC; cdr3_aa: CASSESLYEQYF
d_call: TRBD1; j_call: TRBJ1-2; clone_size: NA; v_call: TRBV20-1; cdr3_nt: TGCAGTGCCCCCAGGACAGGAGGCTACACCTTC; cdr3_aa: CSAPRTGGYTF
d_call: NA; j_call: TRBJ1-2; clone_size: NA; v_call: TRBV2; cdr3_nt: TGTGCCAGCAGTGAGACGGGAATCAGGGGTGAGGGCTATGGCTACACCTTC; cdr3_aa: CASSETGIRGEGYGYTF
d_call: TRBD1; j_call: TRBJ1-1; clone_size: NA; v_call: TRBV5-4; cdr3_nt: TGTGCCAGCAGCAGGACAGGGATGAACACTGAAGCTTTCTTT; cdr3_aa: CASSRTGMNTEAFF
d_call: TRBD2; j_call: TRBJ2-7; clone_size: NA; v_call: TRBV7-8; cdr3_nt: TGTGCCAGCAGCTTCAGACTAGCGGGAATATACGAGCAGTACTTC; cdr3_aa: CASSFRLAGIYEQYF
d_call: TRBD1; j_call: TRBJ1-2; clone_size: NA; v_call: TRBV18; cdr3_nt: TGTGCCAGCTCACCACGAACAGGGGGCGACTATGGCTACACCTTC; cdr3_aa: CASSPRTGGDYGYTF
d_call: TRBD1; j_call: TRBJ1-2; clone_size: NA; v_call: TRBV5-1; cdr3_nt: TGCGCCAGCAGCTTGGGGGGGACAGTCTATGGCTACACCTTC; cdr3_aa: CASSLGGTVYGYTF
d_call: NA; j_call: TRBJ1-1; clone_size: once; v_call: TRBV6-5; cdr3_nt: TGTGCCAGCAGTCCAGCAGGGTTGAACACTGAAGCTTTCTTT; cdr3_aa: CASSPAGLNTEAFF
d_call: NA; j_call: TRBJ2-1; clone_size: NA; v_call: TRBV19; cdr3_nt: TGTGCCAGTAGCGCGGGTTATTTGGACTACAATGAGCAGTTCTTC; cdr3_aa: CASSAGYLDYNEQFF
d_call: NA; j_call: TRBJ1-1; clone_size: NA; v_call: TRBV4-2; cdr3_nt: TGTGCCAGCAGCCAACAACGGTCTGGGAACACTGAAGCTTTCTTT; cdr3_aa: CASSQQRSGNTEAFF
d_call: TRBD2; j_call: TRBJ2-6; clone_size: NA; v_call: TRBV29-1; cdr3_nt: TGCAGCGCCGGGGGGGGAAACCCAAGCTCTGGGGCCAACGTCCTGACTTTC; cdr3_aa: CSAGGGNPSSGANVLTF
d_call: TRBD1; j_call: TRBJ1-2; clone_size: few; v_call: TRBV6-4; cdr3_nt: TGTGCCAGCAGTGACTCCACAGGGGGCAATGGCTACACCTTC; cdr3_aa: CASSDSTGGNGYTF
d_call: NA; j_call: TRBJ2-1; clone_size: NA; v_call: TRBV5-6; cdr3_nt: TGTGCCAGCAGCCTTGAGGCTAGGTATGAGCAGTTCTTC; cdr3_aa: CASSLEARYEQFF
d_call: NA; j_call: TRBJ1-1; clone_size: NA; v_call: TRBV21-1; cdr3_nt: TGTGCCAGCGTATACCGGGACAGGAGAAGGAACACTGAAGCTTTCTTT; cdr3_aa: CASVYRDRRRNTEAFF
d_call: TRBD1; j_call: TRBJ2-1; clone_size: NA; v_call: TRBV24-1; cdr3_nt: TGTGCCACCAGTGATCCCGGGACAGGGCTCTACAATGAGCAGTTCTTC; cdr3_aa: CATSDPGTGLYNEQFF
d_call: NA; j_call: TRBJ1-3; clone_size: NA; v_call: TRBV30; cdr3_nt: TGTGCCTGGAGAGGACAACTAATATCTGGAAACACCATATATTTT; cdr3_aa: CAWRGQLISGNTIYF
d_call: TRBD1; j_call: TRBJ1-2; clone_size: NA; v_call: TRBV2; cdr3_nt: TGTGCCAGCAGGGGGACAGGGCTTTATAACTATGGCTACACCTTC; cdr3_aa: CASRGTGLYNYGYTF
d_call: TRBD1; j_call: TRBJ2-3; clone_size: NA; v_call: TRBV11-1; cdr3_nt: TGTGCCAGCAGCCCCAGGGGGACAACTAGCACAGATACGCAGTATTTT; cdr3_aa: CASSPRGTTSTDTQYF
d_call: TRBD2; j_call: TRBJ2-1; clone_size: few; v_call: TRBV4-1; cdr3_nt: TGCGCCAGCAGCCAAGATATGCCAGGGACTAGCGGGATAGAGGATCCCTACAATGAGCAGTTCTTC; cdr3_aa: CASSQDMPGTSGIEDPYNEQFF